This T cell receptor beta chain was captured by sequencing in a study of identical twins. From germline, CDR1 is LGHNA and CDR2 YNFKEQ. There are 16 residues in the CDR3. V was pared by 3 bases and J by 2 bases, with 2 bases of the junction left unmatched. Study-wide findings and caveats: Excess sharing by twins proved weaker in beta out-of-frame sequences. Rather than following the same donors, the conclusions depended on cross-sectional statistical analysis.

This clonotype was picked up a small number of times. Antigen specificity is unknown. Via MiXCR, TCRdb re-called the 5' RACE reads, giving one row per CDR3 protein. This sample has 410,000 or so distinct CDR3 sequences, with around 18% found just once. This clonotype originated in a man over 45 in good health. The chain uses TRBV4-2 and TRBJ1-6; 9 nucleotides agree with TRBD1. Sequencing was done on a sample of naive T cells sorted from blood. CDR3 in DNA: TGTGCCAGCAGCCATCGACAGGGGGCCTATAATTCACCCCTCCACTTT. It translates to CASSHRQGAYNSPLHF.